What follows describes a single TCR beta chain. Antigen: not known. The sample is drawn from a study of PD-1 blockade in classical Hodgkin lymphoma. Every patient experienced relapse after autologous stem cell transplantation, and brentuximab vedotin exposure varied. The authors purified CD4+ T cells from thawed PBMCs by magnetic negative selection. Best responses included complete response and partial response; otherwise, the best response was progressive disease. General observations from the study: Significant TCR diversity gains by C4D1 occurred in CD4+ but not CD8+ cells. As was reported, newly diagnosed patients showed lower baseline TCR diversity than healthy donors did. Complete responders' diversity at baseline resembled that of newly diagnosed patients.

CDR1 is KGHSH and CDR2 is LQKENI in the germline V gene. Trimming cost V 5 bases and J 3 bases; bases outside gene matches: 8. This CDR3 is 15 amino acids long. Clones were read by immunoSEQ multiplex PCR, and TCRdb kept only the in-frame ones, dropping some. Found here are about 27,000 clones, roughly 80% of them singletons; the top ten hold around 2.3%. The receptor comes from a human donor with classical Hodgkin lymphoma. This chain joins TRBV18 and TRBJ2-7; 9 nucleotides align to TRBD1. Specimen: CD4+ T cells from blood, collected at baseline. The CDR3 reads CASSVTGQGNYEQYF. The DNA for the CDR3 is TGTGCCAGCTCAGTCACGGGACAGGGTAACTACGAGCAGTACTTC.